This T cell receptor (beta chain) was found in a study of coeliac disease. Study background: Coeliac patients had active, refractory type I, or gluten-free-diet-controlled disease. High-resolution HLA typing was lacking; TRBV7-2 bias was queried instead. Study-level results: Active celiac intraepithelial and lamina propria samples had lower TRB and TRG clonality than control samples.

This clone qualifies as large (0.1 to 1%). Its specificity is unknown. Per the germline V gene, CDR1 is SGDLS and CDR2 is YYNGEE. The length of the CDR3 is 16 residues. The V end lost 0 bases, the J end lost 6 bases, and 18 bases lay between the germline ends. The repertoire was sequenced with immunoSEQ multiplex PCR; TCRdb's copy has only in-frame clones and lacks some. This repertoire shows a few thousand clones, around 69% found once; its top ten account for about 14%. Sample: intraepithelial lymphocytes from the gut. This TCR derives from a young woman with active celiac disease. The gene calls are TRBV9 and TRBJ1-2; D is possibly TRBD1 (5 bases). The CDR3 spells CASSVDIAGKRDGYTF. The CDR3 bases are TGTGCCAGCAGCGTAGATATAGCAGGGAAACGTGATGGCTACACCTTC.